Below, 26 T cell receptor beta chains from the same sample are listed, as sequenced in a study of CD8 T cells in ankylosing spondylitis. Via MiXCR, TCRdb re-called the 5' RACE reads, giving one row per CDR3 protein. This table has under 250,000 distinct CDR3 sequences, 32% appearing once. Input material: blood, either unsorted or a sorted T cell fraction (not recorded which). These receptors all stem from a male donor with ankylosing spondylitis or in good health (not recorded which).

The V call is TRBV15, the J call TRBJ1-2; tentatively, D is TRBD1 (5 bases). From germline, CDR1 is LNHNV and CDR2 YYDKDF (reference sequence). This CDR3 contains 13 residues. Trimming cost V 9 bases and J 6 bases, with 17 bases left between them. The CDR3 protein is CATQQAPGHGYTF. For the CDR3, the DNA is TGTGCCACTCAGCAAGCCCCGGGACATGGCTACACCTTC.

The chain couples TRBV11-2 to TRBJ1-5, with 11 bases matching TRBD1. Unmatched junction bases numbered 5, after V lost 3 bases and J lost 7 bases. Germline values: CDR1 SGHAT, CDR2 FQNNGV. CDR3 length equals 15 residues. CDR3 loop: CASSFGQGAGQPQHF. The CDR3 DNA sequence: TGTGCCAGCAGCTTTGGACAGGGGGCAGGACAGCCCCAGCATTTT.

This clonotype was counted between two and nine times. The chain carries TRBV15 and TRBJ2-7; TRBD2 is a possible D gene (7 bases). The V and J ends lost 0 bases and 2 bases respectively, with 14 bases between them. The CDR3 is made up of 16 amino acids. Germline V gives CDR1 LNHNV, CDR2 YYDKDF (reference sequence). The CDR3 here is CATSRDSAGAAYEQYF. Written as DNA, the CDR3 is TGTGCCACCAGCAGAGATAGCGCGGGGGCCGCCTACGAGCAGTACTTC.

The rearrangement joins TRBV18 to TRBJ2-7; TRBD1 matches at 8 bases. Germline CDR1 and CDR2: KGHSH and LQKENI. Losses at the gene ends were 6 bases for V and 4 bases for J; bases not matched to a gene: 11. The CDR3 has 15 residues. CDR3 in DNA: TGTGCCAGCTCCCAAGGACAGGGTTTTGTATACGAGCAGTACTTC. Protein: CASSQGQGFVYEQYF.

This clonotype occurred many times. The chain couples TRBV6-1 to TRBJ2-3, with D tentatively TRBD2 (5 bases). The CDR3 has 13 residues. Per germline, CDR1 MNHNS and CDR2 SASEGT. V dropped 7 bases and J dropped 5 bases, with 13 bases sitting between them. CDR3 in amino acids: CASTAGYGDTQYF. Here the CDR3 DNA reads TGTGCCAGCACGGCGGGTTACGGAGATACGCAGTATTTT.

The chain carries TRBV28 and TRBJ2-7, with D possibly TRBD2 on 5 matching bases. Trimming shortened V by 3 bases and J by 6 bases, and 9 bases separated the two germline ends. The CDR3 totals 12 residues. The germline V gene has CDR1 MDHEN and CDR2 SYDVKM. The chain's CDR3 is CASSFVAFEQYF. In DNA form, the CDR3 reads TGTGCCAGCAGTTTTGTAGCGTTCGAGCAGTACTTC. The full variable domain, in which reference TRBV28 and TRBJ2-7 provide the parts outside the CDR3, is DVKVTQSSRYLVKRTGEKVFLECVQDMDHENMFWYRQDPGLGLRLIYFSYDVKMKEKGDIPEGYSVSREKKERFSLILESASTNQTSMYLCASSFVAFEQYFGPGTRLTVT.

This rearrangement joins TRBV3-1 to TRBJ2-3, with TRBD1 matching over 9 bases. V gave up 8 bases and J gave up 3 bases; unmatched junction bases: 6. Germline V lookup: CDR1 LGHDT, CDR2 YNNKEL (reference sequence). The length of the CDR3 is 14 residues. The CDR3 spells CASAGTGITDTQYF. The CDR3 coding sequence is TGTGCCAGCGCCGGGACAGGGATTACAGATACGCAGTATTTT.

V is TRBV3-1 and J is TRBJ2-3, with unresolved D. With 0 bases removed from V and 1 base from J, the gap between germline ends came to 20 bases. Germline CDR1 and CDR2: LGHDT and YNNKEL (reference sequence). The CDR3 length is 19 residues. Here the CDR3 reads CASSQDRIGGGGGTDTQYF. Written as DNA, the CDR3 is TGTGCCAGCAGCCAAGATCGTATAGGTGGCGGTGGAGGCACAGATACGCAGTATTTT.

The chain combines TRBV6-1 with TRBJ2-7, with D possibly matching TRBD1 (6 bases). CDR1 MNHNS and CDR2 SASEGT come from the germline V gene. The CDR3 extends over 14 amino acids. Trimming cost V 5 bases and J 1 base, with 12 bases left between them. In DNA, the CDR3 is TGTGCCAGCAGTCGCAGGGGTGAGTCCTACGAGCAGTACTTC. This gives the protein CASSRRGESYEQYF.

This clonotype has a handful of counts. The V and J genes are TRBV20-1 and TRBJ1-2; D gene uncertain. The V gene lost 6 bases and the J gene lost 4 bases, with 21 bases spanning the gap. The CDR3 runs 15 residues. Germline loops: CDR1 DFQATT, CDR2 SNEGSKA (reference sequence). The CDR3 bases are TGCAGTGCCCTACGGAGGCAGGAGGTCCCCTATGGCTACACCTTC. It is translated as CSALRRQEVPYGYTF.

The chain is built from TRBV24-1 and TRBJ2-3; D remains unclear. The CDR3 spans 15 residues. Deletions cut 3 bases from V and 4 bases from J, with 13 bases between. Germline CDR1 is KGHDR and CDR2 is SFDVKD. CDR3 coding DNA: TGTGCCACCAGTGATCCGAAGTCCGGCGCAGATACGCAGTATTTT. It specifies CATSDPKSGADTQYF.

CDR3 nucleotides: TGTGCCAGCAACAGGGTCGTGCATGAGCAGTTCTTC. The encoded protein is CASNRVVHEQFF. The chain uses TRBV5-6 and TRBJ2-1; TRBD1 is a possible D gene (6 bases). V lost 6 bases and J lost 8, with 12 bases in between. The length of the CDR3 is 12 residues. From germline, CDR1 is SGHDT and CDR2 YYEEEE.

This clonotype came up a few times. The chain recombines TRBV12-3 or TRBV12-4 with TRBJ1-2, with 10 bases that match TRBD1. The CDR3 has 13 residues. V trimming: 7 bases; J trimming: 5 bases; junction bases outside the gene matches: 4. The CDR3 loop reads CASTRQGAYGYTF. The CDR3 DNA follows: TGTGCCAGCACCCGACAGGGGGCGTATGGCTACACCTTC.

The chain links TRBV7-8 to TRBJ2-7; no definite D call. Trimming cost V 0 bases and J 3 bases, with 9 bases left between them. In germline, CDR1 is SGHVS, CDR2 FQNEAQ. The CDR3 totals 14 residues. CDR3 amino acids: CASSLAVTIYEQYF. CDR3 coding DNA: TGTGCCAGCAGCTTAGCCGTGACAATCTACGAGCAGTACTTC.

This clonotype has just a few counts. The gene calls are TRBV29-1 and TRBJ1-1, with D possibly matching TRBD1 (5 bases). CDR1 and CDR2 from the germline V gene are SQVTM and ANQGSEA. V was pared by 7 bases and J by 5 bases, with 14 bases between. This CDR3 has 12 residues. Here the CDR3 DNA reads TGCAGCGCCGTGGGGACTAGGACTGAAGCTTTCTTT. Translated: CSAVGTRTEAFF.

This clonotype was observed a few times. The gene calls are TRBV20-1 and TRBJ2-3, with TRBD2 matching over 11 bases. The germline gives CDR1 DFQATT, CDR2 SNEGSKA (reference sequence). The trim removed 6 bases at V and 6 bases at J, leaving 11 bases unmatched. The CDR3 has 15 amino acids. CDR3 region: CSALRLAGSSDTQYF. CDR3 DNA sequence: TGCAGTGCCTTGCGACTAGCGGGGTCATCGGATACGCAGTATTTT.

This clonotype occurred a few times. J is TRBJ2-5 and V is TRBV20-1; D not certain. Germline V gene sequence: CDR1 DFQATT, CDR2 SNEGSKA (reference sequence). V was trimmed by 6 bases and J by 7 bases, leaving 12 bases between them. This CDR3 spans 11 amino acids. CDR3 region: CSARPWGTQYF. In DNA, the CDR3 is TGCAGTGCACGCCCCTGGGGGACCCAGTACTTC.

This clonotype came up a few times. This chain connects TRBV12-3 or TRBV12-4 to TRBJ2-5; 8 bases agree with TRBD1. This CDR3 region has 15 residues. The V segment lost 4 bases and the J segment 2 bases; nucleotides outside the gene matches: 6. The CDR3 DNA is TGTGCCAGCAGTTACCTGGGACAGGATCAAGAGACCCAGTACTTC. It yields the protein CASSYLGQDQETQYF.

The sample holds a few counts of this clonotype. The rearrangement uses TRBV27 and TRBJ2-1; D unclear. Germline V CDR1 and CDR2: MNHEY, SMNVEV (reference sequence). The V end lost 2 bases, the J end lost 0 bases, and 8 bases lay between the germline ends. This CDR3 has 15 amino acids. The CDR3 region has the DNA TGTGCCAGCAGTTTAGGGCACCCCTCCTACAATGAGCAGTTCTTC. Residues: CASSLGHPSYNEQFF.

V is TRBV10-3 and J is TRBJ1-2; tentatively, D is TRBD1 (6 bases). The germline V gene encodes CDR1 ENHRY and CDR2 SYGVKD. V was cut by 11 bases and J by 1 base, with 8 bases left in between. The CDR3 loop spans 11 amino acids. The CDR3 here is CAVDSNYGYTF. For the CDR3, the DNA is TGTGCCGTGGACAGTAACTATGGCTACACCTTC.

J is TRBJ2-7 and V is TRBV5-1, with 10 positions matching TRBD1. Trimming took 3 bases from V and 5 from J; bases not matched to a gene: 14. The CDR3 has 17 residues. The germline CDR1 and CDR2 sequences are SGHRS and YFSETQ. As DNA, the CDR3 is TGCGCCAGCAGCTACGAGTTTGGGACAGGGGAATTGAACGAGCAGTACTTC. Amino acids: CASSYEFGTGELNEQYF.

The rearrangement links TRBV11-1 to TRBJ2-7, with TRBD2 identical over 14 bases. The CDR3 loop spans 16 amino acids. With 1 base clipped from V and 3 bases from J, the junction kept 2 bases outside the gene matches. The germline CDR1 and CDR2 sequences are SGHAT and FQDESV (reference sequence). The CDR3, as DNA: TGTGCCAGCAGCTTAGGGGGACTAGCGGGGGACTACGAGCAGTACTTC. Its translation is CASSLGGLAGDYEQYF.

The chain recombines TRBV6-5 with TRBJ2-7, with 13 positions matching TRBD2. V shed 4 bases and J 8 bases; nucleotides not matched to a gene: 8. Per germline, CDR1 MNHEY and CDR2 SVGAGI. CDR3 length: 15 amino acids. The CDR3 loop reads CASSSTSGGTSQQYF. DNA of the CDR3: TGTGCCAGCAGTTCGACTAGCGGGGGGACCTCGCAGCAGTACTTC.

This chain links TRBV7-9 with TRBJ2-3, with D tentatively TRBD1 or TRBD2 (5 bases each). Trimming removed 5 bases at V and 6 bases at J, with 15 bases between. From germline, CDR1 is SEHNR and CDR2 FQNEAQ (reference sequence). The CDR3 extends over 14 amino acids. The chain's CDR3 is CASSRRDLLDTQYF. For the CDR3, the DNA is TGTGCCAGCAGCCGAAGGGACCTCCTGGATACGCAGTATTTT.

The chain recombines TRBV4-1 with TRBJ1-4, with D unclear. Trimming took 0 bases from V and 12 from J, leaving 20 bases between them. This CDR3 spans 16 amino acids. The germline V gene encodes CDR1 MGHRA and CDR2 YSYEKL. The CDR3 DNA sequence: TGCGCCAGCAGCCAAGATGGATTTGGGTCTGGGGTTGAACTGTTTTTT. Translated: CASSQDGFGSGVELFF.

The chain carries TRBV10-3 and TRBJ1-6; a weak D match, TRBD1 (5 bases). CDR1 is ENHRY, CDR2 SYGVKD, per germline. Trimming took 3 bases from V and 7 from J, leaving 13 bases between them. This CDR3 has 15 residues. The CDR3 nucleotides read TGTGCCATCAGTGATGGGGCCATGGGCAATTCACCCCTCCACTTT. This encodes CAISDGAMGNSPLHF.